This T cell receptor (beta chain) was profiled in a study of OX40 agonist ivuxolimab in advanced cancers. Across the whole study: Partial response was recorded in three patients: one hepatocellular carcinoma and two cutaneous melanoma cases.

Trimming left V 1 base short and J 14 bases short, with 13 bases between. Germline V gives CDR1 SGHRS, CDR2 YFSETQ. The CDR3 loop spans 12 amino acids. The table lists this clone with a few counts. Its antigen is unidentified. The protocol was immunoSEQ multiplex PCR, while the TCRdb copy is restricted to in-frame clones and leaves out a portion. The table records roughly 58,000 clones, around 88% of them present only once. Blood got drawn at baseline, again on cycle 4 day 1, and then on cycle 7 day 1. Study outcomes and limitations: Normalized expansion of T-cell clones was also low for some nonresponders.

The specimen comprised CD4+ or CD8+ T cells sorted from blood, sampled in a trial of the OX40 agonist ivuxolimab. The receptor was isolated from an adult with an advanced solid tumor such as melanoma, head and neck, liver or kidney cancer. The rearrangement uses TRBV5-1 and TRBJ2-1; D remains unclear. In nucleotides, the CDR3 is TGCGCCAGCAGCTTGTCTACCCTTCACAAGTTCTTC. Amino acids: CASSLSTLHKFF.